This T cell receptor (beta chain) was identified in a study of metastatic and nonmetastatic thyroid tumors. As for the study in general: Repertoire comparisons spanned blood and tumor or nodule tissue from malignant and benign thyroid patients. Study observations and caveats: In both blood and tumor samples, TCR beta diversity was reported significantly higher for malignant than benign nodules.

The CDR3 loop spans 16 amino acids. Germline V gene sequence: CDR1 DFQATT, CDR2 SNEGSKA (reference sequence). Trimming took 6 bases from V and 1 from J, leaving 19 bases between them. All patients were treatment-naive before thyroid surgery. In the original analysis: A papillary thyroid cancer distant-metastasis classifier was built from CDR3 differences across clinicopathological groups. Via MiXCR, TCRdb re-called the PCR reads. The V and J calls follow TCRdb's processing rather than the paper's. The top ten hold over 9.5% of the sample, which has approximately 34,000 clones, 15% to 20% seen once. In this sample, this clone turned up many times. As yet, its antigen is unknown.

The chain employs TRBV20-1 and TRBJ1-5; D possibly corresponds to TRBD1 (5 bases). Sequencing was carried out using blood. This clonotype originated in a female donor with papillary thyroid cancer or a benign thyroid nodule (not recorded which). Some clones in this sample may be carry-over from other donors' samples. Here the CDR3 DNA reads TGCAGTGCCGGGCCGGCAGGGCAGATGAGCAATCAGCCCCAGCATTTT. Translating it yields CSAGPAGQMSNQPQHF.